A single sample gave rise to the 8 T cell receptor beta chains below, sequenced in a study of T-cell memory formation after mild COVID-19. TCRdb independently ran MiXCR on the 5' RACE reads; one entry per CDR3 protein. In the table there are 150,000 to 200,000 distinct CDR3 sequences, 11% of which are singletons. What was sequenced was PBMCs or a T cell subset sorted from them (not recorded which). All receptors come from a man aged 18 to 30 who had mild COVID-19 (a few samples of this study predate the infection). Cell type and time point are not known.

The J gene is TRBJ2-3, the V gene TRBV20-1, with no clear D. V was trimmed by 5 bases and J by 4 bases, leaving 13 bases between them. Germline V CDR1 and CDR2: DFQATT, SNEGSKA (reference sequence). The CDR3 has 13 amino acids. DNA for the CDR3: TGCAGTGCTCGAACGGCAGGCGCAGATACGCAGTATTTT. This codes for CSARTAGADTQYF.

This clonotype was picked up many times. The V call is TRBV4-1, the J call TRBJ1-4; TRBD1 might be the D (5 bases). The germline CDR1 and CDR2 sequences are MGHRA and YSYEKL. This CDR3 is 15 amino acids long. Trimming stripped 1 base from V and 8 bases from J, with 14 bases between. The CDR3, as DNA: TGCGCCAGCAGCCAAGGGGGCGGGGTCTCGGAAAAACTGTTTTTT. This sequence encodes CASSQGGGVSEKLFF.

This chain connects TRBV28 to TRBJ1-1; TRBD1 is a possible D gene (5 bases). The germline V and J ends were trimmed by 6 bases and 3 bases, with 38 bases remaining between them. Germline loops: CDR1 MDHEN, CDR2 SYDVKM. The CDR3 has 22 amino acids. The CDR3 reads CASRQFTVSGRNSPRSDTEAFF. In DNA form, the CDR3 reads TGTGCCAGCAGGCAGTTTACTGTTTCAGGGAGGAACAGCCCCCGGTCGGACACTGAAGCTTTCTTT.

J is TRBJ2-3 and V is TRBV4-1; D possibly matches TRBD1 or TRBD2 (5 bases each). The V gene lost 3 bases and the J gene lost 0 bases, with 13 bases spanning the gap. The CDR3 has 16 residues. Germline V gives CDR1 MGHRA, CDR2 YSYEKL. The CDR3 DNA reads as TGCGCCAGCAGCCACGCCACCGGGGCCAGCACAGATACGCAGTATTTT. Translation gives CASSHATGASTDTQYF.

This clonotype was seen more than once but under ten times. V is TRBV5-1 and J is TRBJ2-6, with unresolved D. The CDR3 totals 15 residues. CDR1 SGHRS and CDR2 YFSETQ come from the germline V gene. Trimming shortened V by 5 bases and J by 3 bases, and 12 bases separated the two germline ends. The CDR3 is CASSRAESGANVLTF. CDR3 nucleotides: TGCGCCAGCAGTAGGGCGGAGAGTGGGGCCAACGTCCTGACTTTC. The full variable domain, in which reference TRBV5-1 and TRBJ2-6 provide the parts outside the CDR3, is KAGVTQTPRYLIKTRGQQVTLSCSPISGHRSVSWYQQTPGQGLQFLFEYFSETQRNKGNFPGRFSGRQFSNSRSEMNVSTLELGDSALYLCASSRAESGANVLTFGAGSRLTVL.

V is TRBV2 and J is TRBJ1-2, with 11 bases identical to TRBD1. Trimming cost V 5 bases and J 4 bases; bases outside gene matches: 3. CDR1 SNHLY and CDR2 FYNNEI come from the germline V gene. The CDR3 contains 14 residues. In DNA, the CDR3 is TGTGCCAGCAGTTCCGGGACAGGGGGCTATGGCTACACCTTC. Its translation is CASSSGTGGYGYTF. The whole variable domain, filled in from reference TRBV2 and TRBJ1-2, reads EPEVTQTPSHQVTQMGQEVILRCVPISNHLYFYWYRQILGQKVEFLVSFYNNEISEKSEIFDDQFSVERPDGSNFTLKIRSTKLEDSAMYFCASSSGTGGYGYTFGSGTRLTVV.

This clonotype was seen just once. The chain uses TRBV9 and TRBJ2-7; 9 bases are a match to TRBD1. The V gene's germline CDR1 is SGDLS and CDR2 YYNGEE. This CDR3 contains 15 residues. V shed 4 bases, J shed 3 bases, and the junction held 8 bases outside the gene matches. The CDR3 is CASSRQGVPSYEQYF. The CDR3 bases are TGTGCCAGCAGCCGACAGGGGGTTCCGAGCTACGAGCAGTACTTC.

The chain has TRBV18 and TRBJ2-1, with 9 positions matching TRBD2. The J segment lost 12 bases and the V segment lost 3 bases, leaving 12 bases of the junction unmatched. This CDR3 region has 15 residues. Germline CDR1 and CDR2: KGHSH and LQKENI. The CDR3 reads CASSPTTRGGAGQFF. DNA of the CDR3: TGTGCCAGCTCACCTACGACTCGCGGGGGGGCCGGGCAGTTCTTC.